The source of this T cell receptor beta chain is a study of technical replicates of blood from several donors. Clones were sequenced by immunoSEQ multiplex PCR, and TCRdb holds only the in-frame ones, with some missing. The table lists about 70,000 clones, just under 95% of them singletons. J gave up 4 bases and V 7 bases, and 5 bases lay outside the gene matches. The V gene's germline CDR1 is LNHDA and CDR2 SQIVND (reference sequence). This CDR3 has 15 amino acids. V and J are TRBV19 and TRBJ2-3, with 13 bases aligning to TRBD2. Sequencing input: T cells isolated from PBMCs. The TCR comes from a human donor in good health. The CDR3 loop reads CASKTGTSGADTQYF. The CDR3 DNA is TGTGCCAGTAAAACCGGGACTAGCGGGGCAGATACGCAGTATTTT.